This TCR beta chain is from a study of tumor-infiltrating lymphocytes in primary liver carcinoma. Overall study findings and caveats: Tumor-adjacent and tumor-blood pairs shared a smaller degree of overlap than tumor region pairs.

Without any cell sorting, roughly 20-33 mg of bulk tissue yielded co-extracted RNA and DNA. Treatment of the patients' primary liver carcinoma consisted of surgical resection. Five discrete regions of every tumor underwent sampling. Every tumor sample held more than 80% viable tumor cells. To note about this clonotype: Its antigen is unknown.

This CDR3 has 13 residues. CDR1 SGHAT and CDR2 FQNNGV come from the germline V gene. Using a constant-region primer together with ProtoScript II reverse transcriptase, TCR beta cDNA was made from about 500 ng of total RNA. Modified slightly, ARM-PCR produced TCR beta libraries over three nested multiplex PCR rounds. It was with TRBV1-TRBV30 forward primers and a C-beta reverse primer that the first two PCR rounds were run, at around 10 cycles each. TCRdb passed the multiplex PCR reads through MiXCR, listing each CDR3 protein once. The sample consists of 20,000 to 30,000 distinct CDR3 sequences, over 65% of them appearing once.

The chain uses TRBV11-2 and TRBJ2-3; D remains ambiguous. Judging by the DNA end, TRBJ1-5 fits better; the J call may be wrong. This clonotype originated in a man aged 35 to 55 with primary liver carcinoma and hepatitis B virus infection. Input material: liver tumor tissue from sampling region 3. Subset here: tumor region T3, left-lateral pole. Here the CDR3 reads CASRYRTADTQHF. The CDR3 DNA follows: TGTGCCAGTAGATACAGAACGGCAGATACGCAGCATTTT.